These T cell receptor beta chains were read from a single sample in a study of T cell responses to AZD1222 COVID-19 vaccine. Some clones are missing from TCRdb's copy, which holds only in-frame ones; the method was immunoSEQ multiplex PCR. The table lists around 87,000 clones, roughly 90% of them singletons. The sequenced sample was peripheral blood, obtained on day 0 of AZD1222 vaccination. The receptors shown here come from an adult in good health. CDR3s include the opening cysteine and the closing phenylalanine or tryptophan. Fields, in order: D gene, CDR3 length, clone size, V gene, J gene, CDR3 protein, CDR3 DNA. The D gene is left open where the match is weak. For some rows the clone size is stated as once, few or many, or as a class when expanded; others skip it.

-	13	-	TRBV15	TRBJ2-7	CATSPVGTYEQYF	TGTGCCACCAGCCCCGTCGGGACCTACGAGCAGTACTTC
-	14	-	TRBV28	TRBJ2-7	CASSLPPQKREQYF	TGTGCCAGCAGTTTACCCCCCCAGAAAAGGGAGCAGTACTTC
TRBD2	17	-	TRBV4-3	TRBJ2-5	CASSQGASGGTQETQYF	TGCGCCAGCAGCCAAGGGGCTAGCGGGGGCACCCAAGAGACCCAGTACTTC
TRBD2	16	few	TRBV4-2	TRBJ2-7	CASSPTSGGTIYEQYF	TGTGCCAGCAGCCCCACTAGCGGGGGGACCATCTACGAGCAGTACTTC
-	12	-	TRBV23-1	TRBJ2-7	CASSQSVREQYF	TGCGCCAGCAGTCAATCCGTGAGGGAGCAGTACTTC
TRBD1	17	-	TRBV6-6	TRBJ1-6	CASSRQGVGSYNSPLHF	TGTGCCAGCAGTCGTCAGGGGGTCGGTTCCTATAATTCACCCCTCCACTTT
TRBD1	13	-	TRBV7-9	TRBJ1-2	CASSGPGQGGYTF	TGTGCCAGCAGTGGCCCGGGACAGGGTGGCTACACCTTC
-	18	-	TRBV18	TRBJ2-5	CASSQITRTAYVQETQYF	TGTGCCAGCTCACAAATTACCCGGACAGCGTACGTCCAAGAGACCCAGTACTTC
-	14	-	TRBV7-2	TRBJ1-2	CASSLGRGGYGYTF	TGTGCCAGCAGCTTAGGGCGGGGTGGTTATGGCTACACCTTC
-	17	-	TRBV7-2	TRBJ1-5	CASSSRLRDGINQPQHF	TGTGCCAGCAGCTCGCGCCTTCGGGACGGAATCAATCAGCCCCAGCATTTT
-	16	once	TRBV9	TRBJ2-7	CASSVGWAGSSYEQYF	TGTGCCAGCAGCGTTGGCTGGGCAGGGAGCTCCTACGAGCAGTACTTC
-	13	-	TRBV11-2	TRBJ1-2	CASSPPGATGYTF	TGTGCCAGCAGCCCCCCGGGGGCGACTGGCTACACCTTC
TRBD1	16	-	TRBV6-4	TRBJ1-2	CASTPRGGQGDYGYTF	TGTGCCAGCACCCCTAGGGGGGGGCAGGGGGACTATGGCTACACCTTC
TRBD1	14	-	TRBV19	TRBJ1-2	CASSTQGAGYGYTF	TGTGCCAGTAGTACACAGGGGGCAGGCTATGGCTACACCTTC
TRBD1	18	-	TRBV5-6	TRBJ2-7	CASSLFGQGPSSLYEQYF	TGTGCCAGCAGCTTGTTTGGACAGGGGCCTTCCTCTCTCTACGAGCAGTACTTC
-	13	-	TRBV7-8	TRBJ1-1	CASSPVTNTEAFF	TGTGCCAGCAGCCCCGTCACGAACACTGAAGCTTTCTTT
-	15	-	TRBV9	TRBJ2-2	CASSVGTPSTGELFF	TGTGCCAGCAGCGTCGGGACACCGAGCACCGGGGAGCTGTTTTTT
-	14	-	TRBV7-2	TRBJ1-4	CASSLGGTNEKLFF	TGTGCCAGCAGCTTAGGGGGAACTAATGAAAAACTGTTTTTT
-	16	-	TRBV7-2	TRBJ1-6	CAIPRQYSSYNSPLHF	TGTGCCATCCCTAGACAGTACAGCTCCTATAATTCACCCCTCCACTTT
-	16	-	TRBV7-2	TRBJ2-5	CASSLRRGGTQETQYF	TGTGCCAGCAGCTTAAGGAGGGGTGGGACGCAAGAGACCCAGTACTTC
-	14	-	TRBV12-5	TRBJ1-1	CASGRGRRNTEAFF	TGTGCTAGTGGCCGAGGACGGAGGAACACTGAAGCTTTCTTT
-	15	-	TRBV5-6	TRBJ1-3	CASSQQASSGNTIYF	TGTGCCAGCAGCCAACAGGCCTCGTCAGGAAACACCATATATTTT